This T cell receptor (beta chain) was found in a study of T-cell reconstitution after alpha-beta-depleted transplantation in children. General study findings and limits: Expanded graft clones, several hundred of them, were reportedly the source of alpha-beta T cells about two months after transplant. T-cell numbers and diversity, one year after transplant, stemmed largely from T cells that were newly produced. Some patients' high day-60 TCRbeta diversity was attributed to recipient cells surviving conditioning.

The table lists this clonotype with a few counts. Its target is unknown. V lost 9 bases and J lost 4, with 14 bases in between. CDR3 size: 13 residues. Germline-derived CDR1 and CDR2 are SNHLY and FYNNEI. A TCRbeta library incorporating unique molecular identifiers was prepared. MiXCR, applied by TCRdb to the PCR reads, yields one record per CDR3 protein. The table lists approximately 980,000 distinct CDR3 sequences, about 29% of them singletons. This rearrangement joins TRBV2 to TRBJ2-3; D possibly matches TRBD1 or TRBD2 (5 bases each). The clonotype originates from a boy under three years old who had a stem cell transplant for SCID, so the T cells may come from the graft donor. The source was PBMCs, mostly from graft donor cells, collected 360 days after TCRalphabeta/CD19-depleted stem cell transplant. The CDR3 loop reads CASLWGSADTQYF. The CDR3 nucleotides are TGTGCCAGTCTATGGGGGTCCGCAGATACGCAGTATTTT.